The 15 T cell receptor beta chains presented below share a single source sample, sequenced in a study of T cells in Graves' hyperthyroidism and ophthalmopathy. Authors of the study amplified TCR beta CDR3 regions from RNA transcripts. RT-PCR in the first round (using the HTBI primer set) targeted the TCR CDR3. TCRdb processed the multiplex PCR reads anew with MiXCR; each CDR3 protein has one entry. Of about 400,000 distinct CDR3 sequences in the sample, 15% are singletons; the top ten hold 30% to 35%. Sequencing input: blood. These receptors all come from a woman aged 25 to 45 with Graves' hyperthyroidism.

This chain uses TRBV19 with TRBJ1-2; D unresolved. Trimming removed 6 bases from V and 6 bases from J, with 20 bases in between. The CDR3 runs to 15 residues. CDR1 is LNHDA, CDR2 SQIVND, per germline (reference sequence). In DNA, the CDR3 is TGTGCCAGTAGCGCCGGTGAGGGTTCCTGGGATGGCTACACCTTC. The encoded protein is CASSAGEGSWDGYTF.

This clonotype was seen a few times. The chain has TRBV6-1 and TRBJ2-7, with 9 bases matching TRBD2. CDR3 length equals 17 residues. Losses at the gene ends were 3 bases for V and 0 bases for J; bases not matched to a gene: 9. Per germline, CDR1 MNHNS and CDR2 SASEGT. This CDR3 is CASSEVASGVSSYEQYF. The CDR3 nucleotides are TGTGCCAGCAGTGAGGTCGCTAGCGGGGTGAGCTCCTACGAGCAGTACTTC.

V usage is TRBV12-5 and J usage is TRBJ2-1; TRBD2 matches at 10 bases. V shed 3 bases and J 6 bases; nucleotides not matched to a gene: 14. This CDR3 region has 18 residues. The germline gives CDR1 LGHNT, CDR2 FRNRAP. The CDR3 spells CASGFRLWGTSDVNEQFF. Here the CDR3 DNA reads TGTGCTAGTGGTTTTAGGCTCTGGGGGACTAGCGACGTCAATGAGCAGTTCTTC.

This rearrangement joins TRBV27 to TRBJ2-2, with D possibly being TRBD1 (6 bases). This CDR3 has 14 residues. Germline lookup yields CDR1 MNHEY and CDR2 SMNVEV (reference sequence). V was shortened by 2 bases and J by 7 bases, with 11 bases between the two germline ends. DNA for the CDR3: TGTGCCAGCAGTTTACAGGGGTCCATCGGGGAGCTGTTTTTT. The encoded protein is CASSLQGSIGELFF.

This clonotype was counted many times. This chain's CDR3 is CASSADRASYNEQFF. The CDR3 nucleotides read TGTGCCAGCAGCGCCGACAGGGCGTCCTACAATGAGCAGTTCTTC. The chain joins TRBV7-2 to TRBJ2-1; 7 bases agree with TRBD1. CDR1 and CDR2 (germline): SGHTA, FQGNSA. V gave up 5 bases and J gave up 1 base; unmatched junction bases: 5. This CDR3 comprises 15 residues. Using reference TRBV7-2 and TRBJ2-1 for the parts outside the CDR3, the full variable domain is GAGVSQSPSNKVTEKGKDVELRCDPISGHTALYWYRQSLGQGLEFLIYFQGNSAPDKSGLPSDRFSAERTGGSVSTLTIQRTQQEDSAVYLCASSADRASYNEQFFGPGTRLTVL.

The chain carries TRBV5-6 and TRBJ2-7; D remains unclear. The germline V and J ends were trimmed by 4 bases and 6 bases, with 14 bases remaining between them. The CDR3 is 13 amino acids. CDR1 and CDR2 (germline): SGHDT, YYEEEE. The DNA for the CDR3 is TGTGCCAGCAGCCGGGCCGAGGTGGGCGAGCAGTACTTC. The encoded protein is CASSRAEVGEQYF.

In its sample, this clonotype was seen many times. The rearrangement joins TRBV3-1 to TRBJ1-1; 8 bases are a match to TRBD1. The J segment lost 2 bases and the V segment lost 2 bases, leaving 1 base of the junction unmatched. This CDR3 is built from 14 residues. Germline lookup yields CDR1 LGHDT and CDR2 YNNKEL (reference sequence). CDR3 loop: CASSQQGANTEAFF. CDR3 DNA sequence: TGTGCCAGCAGCCAACAGGGGGCTAACACTGAAGCTTTCTTT. Full variable domain (missing parts from reference TRBV3-1 and TRBJ1-1): DTAVSQTPKYLVTQMGNDKSIKCEQNLGHDTMYWYKQDSKKFLKIMFSYNNKELIINETVPNRFSPKSPDKAHLNLHINSLELGDSAVYFCASSQQGANTEAFFGQGTRLTVV.

This clonotype was picked up many times. The chain is built from TRBV3-1 and TRBJ1-1, with D perhaps TRBD1 (5 bases). The CDR3 has 13 residues. CDR1 and CDR2 (germline): LGHDT, YNNKEL (reference sequence). The V and J ends lost 3 bases and 2 bases respectively, with 7 bases between them. This CDR3 is CASSHQGNTEAFF. CDR3 bases: TGTGCCAGCAGCCACCAGGGAAACACTGAAGCTTTCTTT.

The table lists this clonotype with many counts. The chain carries TRBV7-8 and TRBJ2-6; D might be TRBD1 (5 bases). From germline, CDR1 is SGHVS and CDR2 FQNEAQ. The CDR3 is 18 residues long. The V gene lost 1 base and the J gene lost 0 bases, with 13 bases spanning the gap. CDR3 loop: CASSLVRQLYSGANVLTF. In DNA form, the CDR3 reads TGTGCCAGCAGCTTAGTCCGACAGCTCTACTCTGGGGCCAACGTCCTGACTTTC.

This clonotype has ten or more counts. V gene TRBV18 combines with J gene TRBJ1-1; D gene ambiguous. Per germline, CDR1 KGHSH and CDR2 LQKENI. Trimming stripped 9 bases from V and 0 bases from J, with 11 bases between. This CDR3 is built from 13 residues. CDR3 loop: CASKEGLNTEAFF. CDR3 DNA: TGTGCCAGTAAAGAGGGCCTGAACACTGAAGCTTTCTTT.

This sequence joins TRBV5-8 and TRBJ1-4; the D is unclear. Germline CDR1 SGHTS, CDR2 YDEGEE. The CDR3 is 14 amino acids. V dropped 4 bases and J dropped 3 bases, with 10 bases sitting between them. In nucleotides, the CDR3 is TGTGCCAGCAGCCTCATTTCGGCTAATGAAAAACTGTTTTTT. Its protein is CASSLISANEKLFF.

This clonotype was counted many times. The CDR3 bases are TGTGCCACCAGTGATTTGAGCTCTAGGGCGGGTGGATACAATGAGCAGTTCTTC. The encoded protein is CATSDLSSRAGGYNEQFF. V is TRBV24-1 and J is TRBJ2-1; weak D call: TRBD2 (5 bases). CDR3 length equals 18 residues. Germline CDR1 reads KGHDR; CDR2 reads SFDVKD. V lost 0 bases, J lost 4 bases, and 18 bases lay in between.

This clonotype was observed at least ten times. The CDR3 spells CASSVGLANTGELFF. Written as DNA, the CDR3 is TGTGCCAGCAGTGTCGGGCTCGCGAACACCGGGGAGCTGTTTTTT. This chain uses TRBV2 with TRBJ2-2; D not certain. Germline CDR1 reads SNHLY; CDR2 reads FYNNEI. V was shortened by 4 bases and J by 0 bases, with 9 bases between the two germline ends. The CDR3 contains 15 residues.

Ten or more counts support this clonotype. V is TRBV20-1 and J is TRBJ1-1; D unclear. The CDR3 extends over 14 amino acids. Germline-derived CDR1 and CDR2 are DFQATT and SNEGSKA (reference sequence). V dropped 1 base and J dropped 6 bases, with 15 bases sitting between them. CDR3: CSARVKGKGPEAFF. CDR3 bases: TGCAGTGCTAGAGTCAAGGGTAAGGGTCCTGAAGCTTTCTTT.

The V gene is TRBV20-1, the J gene TRBJ1-5, with a possible D match to TRBD1 (6 bases). The CDR3 runs to 13 residues. CDR1 is DFQATT, CDR2 SNEGSKA, per germline (reference sequence). Deletions cut 2 bases from V and 5 bases from J, with 10 bases between. The CDR3 is CSARQGRDQPQHF. As DNA, the CDR3 is TGCAGTGCTAGACAGGGGCGGGATCAGCCCCAGCATTTT.